The subject of this entry is one TCR beta chain. What it recognizes is unknown. The sample belongs to a study of human T cells and chemical hapten exposure. Regarding the study as a whole: Compared to controls, expanded TCRs made significantly more large clusters of similar CDR3s.

The library put unique molecular identifiers onto individual cDNA molecules. TCRdb passed the RACE reads through MiXCR, listing each CDR3 protein once. The sample shows roughly 98,000 distinct CDR3 sequences, around 12% of them seen only once. Time point given: patch test 1, 2 weeks after DPC sensitization. Described treatment: therapeutic diphenylcyclopropenone sensitization with weekly scalp DPC. Donors were 18 to 70-year-old alopecia patients suitable for DPC. The material was whole blood, obtained in connection with sensitization to the hapten diphenylcyclopropenone (DPC). The sequence came from a woman aged 40 to 50 with alopecia areata. Some clones in this sample may be carry-over from other donors' samples.

The CDR3 coding sequence is TGTGCCAGCAGTGAAACTCGACTAGCGGGAAACGAGCAGTACTTC. Amino acids: CASSETRLAGNEQYF. This chain links TRBV6-1 with TRBJ2-7; 11 bases align to TRBD2. There are 15 residues in the CDR3. V shed 2 bases, J shed 5 bases, and the junction held 5 bases outside the gene matches. Germline assignment: CDR1 MNHNS and CDR2 SASEGT.